This T cell receptor beta chain was found in a study of blood T cell repertoires in COVID-19. Study details: COVID-19 samples collected from the United States, Italy and Spain covered acute and convalescent phases. From T cells, B-cell-depleted T cells, or PBMCs came the material, which was cDNA or gDNA.

From germline, CDR1 is MNHNY and CDR2 SVGAGI (reference sequence). The length of the CDR3 is 14 residues. V gave up 7 bases and J gave up 5 bases, with 15 bases separating them. Patients at the Seattle site were enrolled during active infection and followed longitudinally. Original analysis: The authors estimated nucleated cell counts from reference gene primer amplification. Assay: immunoSEQ multiplex PCR; the TCRdb copy retains only in-frame clones and omits some. V, J and clone size derive from that table, while D and trimming were established from the DNA sequence. Of approximately 530,000 clones in the sample, roughly nine tenths were seen once.

Input material: peripheral blood. The chain carries TRBV6-6 and TRBJ2-1; perhaps TRBD2 as D (5 bases). The clonotype originates from a woman between 50 and 59 years old with COVID-19, enrolled during active disease. CDR3 sequence reads: CASTPRVGDNEQFF. CDR3 nucleotide sequence: TGTGCCAGCACCCCGCGGGTTGGCGACAATGAGCAGTTCTTC.